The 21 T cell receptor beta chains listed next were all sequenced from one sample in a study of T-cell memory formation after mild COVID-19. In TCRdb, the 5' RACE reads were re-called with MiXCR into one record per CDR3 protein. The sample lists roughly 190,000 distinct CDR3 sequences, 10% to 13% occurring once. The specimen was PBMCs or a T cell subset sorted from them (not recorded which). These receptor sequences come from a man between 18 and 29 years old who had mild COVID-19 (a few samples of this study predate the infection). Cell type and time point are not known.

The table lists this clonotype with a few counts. CDR3 nucleotides: TGTGCCAGCAGTTACGGGACAGGGGGCTCTTCACCCCTCCACTTT. Translated: CASSYGTGGSSPLHF. The rearrangement links TRBV6-5 to TRBJ1-6; 12 nucleotides align to TRBD1. Germline V lookup: CDR1 MNHEY, CDR2 SVGAGI. The ends lost 2 bases at V and 9 bases at J; junction bases unmatched: 2. CDR3 length: 15 amino acids.

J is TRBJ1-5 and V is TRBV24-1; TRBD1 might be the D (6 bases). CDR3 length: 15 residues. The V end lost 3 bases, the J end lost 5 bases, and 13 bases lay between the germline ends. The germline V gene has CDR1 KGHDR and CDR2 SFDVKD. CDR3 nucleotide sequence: TGTGCCACCAGTGATGAAAAGGGGGTAGATCAGCCCCAGCATTTT. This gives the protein CATSDEKGVDQPQHF.

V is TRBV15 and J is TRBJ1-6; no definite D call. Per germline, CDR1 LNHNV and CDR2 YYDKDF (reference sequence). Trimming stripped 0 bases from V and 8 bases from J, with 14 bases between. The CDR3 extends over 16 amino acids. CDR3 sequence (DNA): TGTGCCACCAGCAGAGATCGGACGGCTGCGCATTCACCCCTCCACTTT. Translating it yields CATSRDRTAAHSPLHF.

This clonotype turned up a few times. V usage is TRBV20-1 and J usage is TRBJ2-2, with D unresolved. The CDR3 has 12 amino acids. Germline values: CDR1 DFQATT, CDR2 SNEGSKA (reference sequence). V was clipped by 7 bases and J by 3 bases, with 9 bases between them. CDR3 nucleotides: TGCAGTGTAGATATCGACACCGGGGAGCTGTTTTTT. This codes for CSVDIDTGELFF.

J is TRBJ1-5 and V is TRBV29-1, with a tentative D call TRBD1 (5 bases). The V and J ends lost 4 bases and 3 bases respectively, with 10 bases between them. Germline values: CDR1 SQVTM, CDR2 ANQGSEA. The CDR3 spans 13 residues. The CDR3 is CSVASDINQPQHF. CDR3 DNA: TGCAGCGTTGCTTCGGACATCAATCAGCCCCAGCATTTT.

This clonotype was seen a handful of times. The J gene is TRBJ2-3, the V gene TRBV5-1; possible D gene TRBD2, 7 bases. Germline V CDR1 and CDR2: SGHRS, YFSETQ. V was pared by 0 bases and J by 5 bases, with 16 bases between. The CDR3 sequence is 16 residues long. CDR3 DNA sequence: TGCGCCAGCAGCTTGGCCCGGGGCGGGGGCGAAGATACGCAGTATTTT. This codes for CASSLARGGGEDTQYF.

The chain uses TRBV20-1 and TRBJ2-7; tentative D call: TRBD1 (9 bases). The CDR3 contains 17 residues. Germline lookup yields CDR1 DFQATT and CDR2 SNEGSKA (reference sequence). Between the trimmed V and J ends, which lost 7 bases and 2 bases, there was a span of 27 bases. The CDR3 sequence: CSVSGTGPPATPYEQYV. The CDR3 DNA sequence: TGCAGTGTTAGCGGGACAGGGCCACCCGCGACACCCTACGAGCAGTACGTC.

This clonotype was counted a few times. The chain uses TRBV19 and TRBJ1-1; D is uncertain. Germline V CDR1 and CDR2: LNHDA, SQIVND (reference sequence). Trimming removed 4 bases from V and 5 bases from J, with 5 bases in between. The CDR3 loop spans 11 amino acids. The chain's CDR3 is CASSTRTEAFF. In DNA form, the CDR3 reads TGTGCCAGTAGTACACGAACTGAAGCTTTCTTT.

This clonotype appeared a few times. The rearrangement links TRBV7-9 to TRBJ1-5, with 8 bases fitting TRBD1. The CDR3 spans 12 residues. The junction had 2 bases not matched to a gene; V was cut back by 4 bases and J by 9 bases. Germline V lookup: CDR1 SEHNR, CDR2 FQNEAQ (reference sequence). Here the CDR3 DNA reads TGTGCCAGCAGCTCTCAGGGGGCGCCCCAGCATTTT. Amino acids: CASSSQGAPQHF.

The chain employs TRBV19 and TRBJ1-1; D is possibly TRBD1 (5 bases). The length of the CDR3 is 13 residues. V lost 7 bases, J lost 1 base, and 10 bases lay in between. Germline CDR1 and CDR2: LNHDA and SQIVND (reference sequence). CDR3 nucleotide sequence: TGTGCCAGTATGGGGGGGTGGAACACTGAAGCTTTCTTT. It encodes CASMGGWNTEAFF.

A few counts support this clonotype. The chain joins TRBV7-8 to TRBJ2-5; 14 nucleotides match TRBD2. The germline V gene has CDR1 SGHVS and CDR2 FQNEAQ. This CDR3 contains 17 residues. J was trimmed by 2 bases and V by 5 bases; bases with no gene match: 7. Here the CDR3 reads CASSVRLAGGIQETQYF. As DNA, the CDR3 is TGTGCCAGCAGCGTAAGACTAGCGGGGGGGATTCAAGAGACCCAGTACTTC.

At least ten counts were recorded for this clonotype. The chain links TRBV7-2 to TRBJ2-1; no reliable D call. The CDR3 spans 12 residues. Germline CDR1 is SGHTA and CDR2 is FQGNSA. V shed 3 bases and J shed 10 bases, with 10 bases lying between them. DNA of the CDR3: TGTGCCAGCAGCTTCGGTTTTCGAGAGCAGTTCTTC. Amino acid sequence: CASSFGFREQFF.

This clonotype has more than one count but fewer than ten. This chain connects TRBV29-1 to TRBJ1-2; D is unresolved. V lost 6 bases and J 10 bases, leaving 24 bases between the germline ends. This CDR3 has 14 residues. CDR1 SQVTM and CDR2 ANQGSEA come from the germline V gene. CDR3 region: CSVQRPIPNSDYTF. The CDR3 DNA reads TGCAGCGTCCAGAGACCGATCCCGAACTCAGACTACACCTTC.

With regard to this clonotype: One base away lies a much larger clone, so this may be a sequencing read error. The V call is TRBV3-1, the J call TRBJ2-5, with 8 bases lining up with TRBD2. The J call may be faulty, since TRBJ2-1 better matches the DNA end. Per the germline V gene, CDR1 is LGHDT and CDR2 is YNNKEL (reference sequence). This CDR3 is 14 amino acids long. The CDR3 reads CASSFAGGGETQFF. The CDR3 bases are TGTGCCAGCAGTTTCGCGGGGGGTGGAGAGACCCAGTTCTTC.

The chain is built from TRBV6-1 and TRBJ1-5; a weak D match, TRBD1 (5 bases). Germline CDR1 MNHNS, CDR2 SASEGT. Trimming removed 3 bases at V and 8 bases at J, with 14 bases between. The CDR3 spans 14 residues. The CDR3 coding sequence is TGTGCCAGCAGTGACTGGGGCCACCTTGAGCCCCAGCATTTT. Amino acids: CASSDWGHLEPQHF.

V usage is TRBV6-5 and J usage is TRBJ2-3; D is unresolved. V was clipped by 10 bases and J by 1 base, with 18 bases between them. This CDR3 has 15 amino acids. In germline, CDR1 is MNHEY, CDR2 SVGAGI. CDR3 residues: CATSYTTPGTDTQYF. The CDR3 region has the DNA TGTGCCACCTCATACACAACCCCGGGCACAGATACGCAGTATTTT.

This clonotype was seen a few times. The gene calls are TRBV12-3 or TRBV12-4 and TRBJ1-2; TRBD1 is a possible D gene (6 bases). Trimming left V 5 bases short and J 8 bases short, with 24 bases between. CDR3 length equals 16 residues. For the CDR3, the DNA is TGTGCCAGCAGTCCCGTGGGGGGGGCCCCGACCCGGGGCTACACCTTC. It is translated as CASSPVGGAPTRGYTF.

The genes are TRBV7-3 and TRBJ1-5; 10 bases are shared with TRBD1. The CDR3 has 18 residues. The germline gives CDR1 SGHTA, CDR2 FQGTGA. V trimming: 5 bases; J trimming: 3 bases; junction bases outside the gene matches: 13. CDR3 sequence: CASSPMTGGANNNQPQHF. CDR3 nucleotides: TGTGCCAGCAGCCCGATGACAGGGGGCGCGAATAACAATCAGCCCCAGCATTTT.

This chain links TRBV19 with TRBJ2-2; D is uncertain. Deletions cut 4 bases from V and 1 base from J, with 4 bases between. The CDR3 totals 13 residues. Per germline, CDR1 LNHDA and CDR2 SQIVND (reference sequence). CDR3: CASSTQNTGELFF. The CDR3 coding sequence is TGTGCCAGTAGTACTCAGAACACCGGGGAGCTGTTTTTT.

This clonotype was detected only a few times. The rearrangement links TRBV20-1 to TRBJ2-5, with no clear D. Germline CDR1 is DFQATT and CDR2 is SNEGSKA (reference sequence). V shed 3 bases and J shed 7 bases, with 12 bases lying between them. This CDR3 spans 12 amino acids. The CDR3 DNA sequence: TGCAGTGCTAGTACTAACACCGGGACCCAGTACTTC. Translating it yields CSASTNTGTQYF.

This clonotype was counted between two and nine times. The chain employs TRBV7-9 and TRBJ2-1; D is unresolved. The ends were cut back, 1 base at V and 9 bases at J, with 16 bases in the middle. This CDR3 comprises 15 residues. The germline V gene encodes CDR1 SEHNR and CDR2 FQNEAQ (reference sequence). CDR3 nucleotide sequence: TGTGCCAGCAGCTTAGGGACCGGCAACACGGGTGAGCAGTTCTTC. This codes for CASSLGTGNTGEQFF.